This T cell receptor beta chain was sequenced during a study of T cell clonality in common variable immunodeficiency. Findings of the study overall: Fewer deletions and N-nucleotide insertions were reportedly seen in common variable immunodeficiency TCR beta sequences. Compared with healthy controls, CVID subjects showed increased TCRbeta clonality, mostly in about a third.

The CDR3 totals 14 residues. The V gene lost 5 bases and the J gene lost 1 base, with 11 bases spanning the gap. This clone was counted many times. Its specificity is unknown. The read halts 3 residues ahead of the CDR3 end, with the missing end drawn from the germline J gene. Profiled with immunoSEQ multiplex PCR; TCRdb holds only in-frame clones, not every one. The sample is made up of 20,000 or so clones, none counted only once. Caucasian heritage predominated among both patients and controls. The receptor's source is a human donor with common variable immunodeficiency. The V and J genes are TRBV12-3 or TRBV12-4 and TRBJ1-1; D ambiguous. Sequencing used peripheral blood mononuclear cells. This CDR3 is CASSRPAGNTEAFF. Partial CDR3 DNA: TGTGCCAGCAGTCGCCCCGCGGGGAACACTGAA.